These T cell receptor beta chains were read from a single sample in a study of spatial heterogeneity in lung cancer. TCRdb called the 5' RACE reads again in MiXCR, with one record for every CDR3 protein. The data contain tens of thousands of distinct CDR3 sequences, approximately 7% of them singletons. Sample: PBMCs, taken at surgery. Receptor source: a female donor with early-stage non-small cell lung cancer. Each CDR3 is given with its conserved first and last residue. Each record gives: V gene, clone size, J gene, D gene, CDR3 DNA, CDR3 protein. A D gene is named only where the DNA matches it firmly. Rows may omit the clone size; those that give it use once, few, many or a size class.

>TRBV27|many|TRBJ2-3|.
TGTGCCAGCAGTTTCGACAGGTCCACAGATACGCAGTATTTT
CASSFDRSTDTQYF
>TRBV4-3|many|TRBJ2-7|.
TGCGCCAGCAGCCCGCAGGGAGTGGAAGACGAGCAGTACTTC
CASSPQGVEDEQYF
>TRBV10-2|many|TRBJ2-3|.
TGCGCCAGCAGTGAGGGGCCCAGGGCAGATACGCAGTATTTT
CASSEGPRADTQYF
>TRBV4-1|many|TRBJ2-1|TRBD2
TGCGCCAGCAGCCAAGGTCGGGAGGGAGTCTACAATGAGCAGTTCTTC
CASSQGREGVYNEQFF
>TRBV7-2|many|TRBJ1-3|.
TGTGCCAGCAGCTCTACACACTCTGGAAACACCATATATTTT
CASSSTHSGNTIYF
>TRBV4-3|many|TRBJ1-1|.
TGCGCCAGCAGCCAATTCTTGACTCTTCCCACTGAAGCTTTCTTT
CASSQFLTLPTEAFF
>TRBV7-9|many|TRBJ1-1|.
TGTGCCAGCAGCTTCTCCGGGAAAAACACTGAAGCTTTCTTT
CASSFSGKNTEAFF
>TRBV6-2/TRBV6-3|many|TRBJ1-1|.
TGTGCCAGCAGTTACGGAAGGGTAGGCACTGAAGCTTTCTTT
CASSYGRVGTEAFF
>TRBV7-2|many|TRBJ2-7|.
TGTGCCAGCAGCTTAGGAAGCTGGGGCCCTTCCTACGAGCAGTACTTC
CASSLGSWGPSYEQYF
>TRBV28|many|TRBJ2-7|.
TGTGCCAGCTTCGAGGGTCCCTCCTACGAGCAGTACTTC
CASFEGPSYEQYF
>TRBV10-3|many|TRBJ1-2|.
TGTGCCATCAGTGGGACAACCCCGGACTATGGCTACACCTTC
CAISGTTPDYGYTF
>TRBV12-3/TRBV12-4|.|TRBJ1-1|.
TGTGCCAGCAGTTTGAACATCAGGAACACTGAAGCTTTCTTT
CASSLNIRNTEAFF
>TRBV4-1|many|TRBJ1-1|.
TGCGCCAGCAGCCAAGGTTTTCGGGGGAGGAACACTGAAGCTTTCTTT
CASSQGFRGRNTEAFF
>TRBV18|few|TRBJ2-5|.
TGTGTCAGCTCGGATCAAGAGACCCAGTACTTC
CVSSDQETQYF
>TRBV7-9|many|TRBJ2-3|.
TGTGCCAGCAGCCCTACAGGGATTAGCACAGATACGCAGTATTTT
CASSPTGISTDTQYF
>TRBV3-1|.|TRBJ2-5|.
TGTGCCAGCAGACTAGTGGGGGCCCTCCAAGAGACCCAGTACTTC
CASRLVGALQETQYF
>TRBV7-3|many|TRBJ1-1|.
TGTGCCAGCCTGACGGACACTGAAGCTTTCTTT
CASLTDTEAFF
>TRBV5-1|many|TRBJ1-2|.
TGCGCCAGCAGCTTGGACAGTGCCGGAGGCTACACCTTC
CASSLDSAGGYTF
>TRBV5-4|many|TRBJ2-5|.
TGTGCCAGCAGCCACCCAGACAACCAAGAGACCCAGTACTTC
CASSHPDNQETQYF
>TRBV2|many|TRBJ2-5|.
TGTGCCAGCAGTGAACTGCGAGTGGAGACCCAGTACTTC
CASSELRVETQYF
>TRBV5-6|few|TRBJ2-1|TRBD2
TGTGCCAGCAGCCTCTCGGGACTAGAGCAGTTCTTC
CASSLSGLEQFF
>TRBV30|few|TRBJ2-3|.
TGTGCCTGGAGTGTATCTCCCGACAGACGCCACACAGATACGCAGTATTTT
CAWSVSPDRRHTDTQYF
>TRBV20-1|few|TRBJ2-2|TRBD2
TGCAGTGCTAGATGGCGGGGGACCATCACCGGGGAGCTGTTTTTT
CSARWRGTITGELFF
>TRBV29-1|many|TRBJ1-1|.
TGCAGCGTTGAAGGGATCACTGAAGCTTTCTTT
CSVEGITEAFF
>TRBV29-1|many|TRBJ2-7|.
TGCAGCGTTTCGGGACGGACGACCTACGAGCAGTACTTC
CSVSGRTTYEQYF
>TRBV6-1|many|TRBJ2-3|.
TGTGCCAGCAGGAACCCGGGGACAGATACGCAGTATTTT
CASRNPGTDTQYF
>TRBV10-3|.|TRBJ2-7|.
TGTGCCATCAGTGAGTCCGGGGACTTAACAAGCTCCTACGAGCAGTACTTC
CAISESGDLTSSYEQYF
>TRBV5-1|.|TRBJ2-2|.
TGCGCCAGCAGCACGAAACAGGGAATGGGGGAGCTGTTTTTT
CASSTKQGMGELFF
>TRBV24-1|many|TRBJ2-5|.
TGTGCCACCAGTTTTAGTAAAGAGACCCAGTACTTC
CATSFSKETQYF
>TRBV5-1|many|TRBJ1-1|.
TGCGCCAGCAGCCGGTTAGGGGACTCGAGAAACACTGAAGCTTTCTTT
CASSRLGDSRNTEAFF
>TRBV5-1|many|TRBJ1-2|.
TGCGCCAGCAGCTTGAAATGGCTAGCGGGGACGCCAAGCCATGGCTACACCTTC
CASSLKWLAGTPSHGYTF
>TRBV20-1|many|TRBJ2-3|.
TGCAGTGCTAGGAATGCAAGAAGCACAGATACGCAGTATTTT
CSARNARSTDTQYF
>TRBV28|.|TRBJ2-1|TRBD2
TGTGCCAGCAGTTTCGGTAGCACTAGCGGGGACAATGAGCAGTTCTTC
CASSFGSTSGDNEQFF
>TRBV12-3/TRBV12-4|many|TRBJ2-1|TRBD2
TGTGCCAGCAGTGGCCAAGGGGCGAGCGGGGGGCGCAATGAGCAGTTCTTC
CASSGQGASGGRNEQFF
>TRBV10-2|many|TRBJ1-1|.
TGCGCCAGCAGTGAGTCGGCAGGGACTGAAGCTTTCTTT
CASSESAGTEAFF
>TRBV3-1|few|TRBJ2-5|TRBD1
TGTGCCAGCAGCAGAAACAGGGGCCAAGAGACCCAGTACTTC
CASSRNRGQETQYF